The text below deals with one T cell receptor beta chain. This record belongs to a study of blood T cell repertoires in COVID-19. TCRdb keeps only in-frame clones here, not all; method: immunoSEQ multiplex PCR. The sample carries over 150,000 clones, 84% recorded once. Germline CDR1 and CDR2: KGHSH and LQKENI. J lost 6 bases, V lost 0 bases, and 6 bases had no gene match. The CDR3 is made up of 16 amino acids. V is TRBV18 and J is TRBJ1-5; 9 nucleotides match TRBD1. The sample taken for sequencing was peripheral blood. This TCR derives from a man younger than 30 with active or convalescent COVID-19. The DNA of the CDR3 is TGTGCCAGCTCACCACCGACAGGGGGTAGTCCTCAGCCCCAGCATTTT. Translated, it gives CASSPPTGGSPQPQHF.